A selection of T cell receptor beta chains follows, all from one sample in a study of cytomegalovirus exposure and HLA in healthy donors. Profiling relied on immunoSEQ multiplex PCR, and the TCRdb table lists in-frame clones only, not all of them. The data show 120,000 to 150,000 clones, more than 75% seen once. The sample comprised PBMCs. These receptors were taken from a man aged 18 to 29 in good health and CMV-seronegative. The CDR3 runs from the conserved cysteine through the conserved F or W. Each record gives: CDR3 protein, CDR3 DNA, V gene, D gene, J gene, clone size. The D gene is left open where the match is weak. Size is omitted from some rows. Given values are once, few, many or a class for expanded clones.

CDR3: CASSQDYQGAKAGQYF
DNA: TGTGCCAGCAGCCAAGATTATCAGGGGGCCAAGGCGGGGCAGTATTTT
V: TRBV4-2
D: TRBD1
J: TRBJ2-3
size: NA

CDR3: CASSWGQGAEKLFF
DNA: TGTGCCAGCAGCTGGGGGCAGGGGGCCGAAAAACTGTTTTTT
V: TRBV7-9
D: TRBD1
J: TRBJ1-4
size: once

CDR3: CASSLEGLAGGAKNIQYF
DNA: TGTGCCAGCAGCTTGGAGGGACTAGCGGGGGGGGCCAAAAACATTCAGTACTTC
V: TRBV5-6
D: TRBD2
J: TRBJ2-4
size: once

CDR3: CASSQEPGDRVYGYTF
DNA: TGCGCCAGCAGCCAAGAACCGGGTGACAGGGTATATGGCTACACCTTC
V: TRBV4-1
D: TRBD1
J: TRBJ1-2
size: NA

CDR3: CASSFQGYEKLFF
DNA: TGTGCCAGCAGTTTCCAGGGCTATGAAAAACTGTTTTTT
V: TRBV28
D: NA
J: TRBJ1-4
size: NA

CDR3: CASSPRQGSSYNSPLHF
DNA: TGTGCCAGCAGCCCCCGACAGGGGAGCTCCTATAATTCACCCCTCCACTTT
V: TRBV9
D: TRBD1
J: TRBJ1-6
size: NA

CDR3: CASSVDSGRYNEQFF
DNA: TGTGCCAGCAGCGTAGATAGCGGGCGATACAATGAGCAGTTCTTC
V: TRBV9
D: TRBD2
J: TRBJ2-1
size: NA

CDR3: CASTRGGGGYNEQFF
DNA: TGTGCCAGCACCAGAGGGGGGGGTGGGTACAATGAGCAGTTCTTC
V: TRBV7-8
D: NA
J: TRBJ2-1
size: NA

CDR3: CASSYAGGRGYGYTF
DNA: TGTGCCAGCAGTTACGCGGGGGGGCGCGGTTATGGCTACACCTTC
V: TRBV6-5
D: NA
J: TRBJ1-2
size: few

CDR3: CASSEGAGGRQPQHF
DNA: TGTGCCAGCAGCGAGGGGGCAGGGGGGAGGCAGCCCCAGCATTTT
V: TRBV9
D: TRBD1
J: TRBJ1-5
size: NA

CDR3: CASSFWRSNSPLHF
DNA: TGTGCCAGCAGCTTTTGGCGGAGTAATTCACCCCTCCACTTT
V: TRBV11-2
D: NA
J: TRBJ1-6
size: NA

CDR3: CASSPTGVDEQYF
DNA: TGTGCCAGCAGCCCGACGGGGGTGGACGAGCAGTACTTC
V: TRBV5-6
D: NA
J: TRBJ2-7
size: few

CDR3: CASSYSTGNTEASF
DNA: TGTGCCAGCAGTTACTCGACAGGTAACACTGAAGCTTCCTTT
V: TRBV6-6
D: NA
J: TRBJ1-1
size: NA

CDR3: CAWTQGAYGYTF
DNA: TGTGCCTGGACACAGGGGGCGTATGGCTACACCTTC
V: TRBV30
D: TRBD1
J: TRBJ1-2
size: NA

CDR3: CASSYDRDQPQHF
DNA: TGTGCCAGCAGCTACGACAGAGATCAGCCCCAGCATTTT
V: TRBV27
D: NA
J: TRBJ1-5
size: NA

CDR3: CASSLLAPNEQFF
DNA: TGTGCCAGCAGTCTCCTAGCTCCCAATGAGCAGTTCTTC
V: TRBV6-5
D: NA
J: TRBJ2-1
size: NA

CDR3: CASSVSTGERDTQYF
DNA: TGTGCCAGCAGCGTCAGTACAGGGGAACGAGATACGCAGTATTTT
V: TRBV9
D: TRBD1
J: TRBJ2-3
size: NA

CDR3: CASQDFNYGYTF
DNA: TGTGCCAGCCAGGATTTTAACTATGGCTACACCTTC
V: TRBV6-5
D: NA
J: TRBJ1-2
size: NA

CDR3: CASYTTGRADTQYF
DNA: TGTGCCAGTTACACGACAGGCCGTGCAGATACGCAGTATTTT
V: TRBV28
D: NA
J: TRBJ2-3
size: NA

CDR3: CAWLDTRRGLQETQYF
DNA: TGTGCCTGGCTTGACACCAGGCGGGGCCTCCAAGAGACCCAGTACTTC
V: TRBV30
D: NA
J: TRBJ2-5
size: NA

CDR3: CASSLESPNTEAFF
DNA: TGTGCCAGCAGCTTAGAATCTCCGAACACTGAAGCTTTCTTT
V: TRBV11-2
D: NA
J: TRBJ1-1
size: NA

CDR3: CASSQMGLAGNEQYF
DNA: TGCGCCAGCAGCCAAATGGGACTAGCGGGGAACGAGCAGTACTTC
V: TRBV4-1
D: TRBD2
J: TRBJ2-7
size: NA

CDR3: CASSNLLAGGGETQYF
DNA: TGTGCCAGCAGTAACCTACTAGCGGGAGGGGGAGAGACCCAGTACTTC
V: TRBV11-2
D: TRBD2
J: TRBJ2-5
size: NA

CDR3: CASLPEGYYEQYF
DNA: TGTGCCAGTCTCCCGGAGGGATACTACGAGCAGTACTTC
V: TRBV28
D: NA
J: TRBJ2-7
size: few

CDR3: CASMKVPGMNTEAFF
DNA: TGTGCCAGTATGAAGGTTCCGGGGATGAACACTGAAGCTTTCTTT
V: TRBV19
D: NA
J: TRBJ1-1
size: NA

CDR3: CASSQQARNTEAFF
DNA: TGTGCCAGCAGCCAACAGGCCAGGAACACTGAAGCTTTCTTT
V: TRBV7-6
D: NA
J: TRBJ1-1
size: NA

CDR3: CASSLTGAGSIQYF
DNA: TGTGCCAGCAGCTTAACGGGAGCGGGGAGCATTCAGTACTTC
V: TRBV7-3
D: TRBD2
J: TRBJ2-4
size: NA

CDR3: CASSPAGLSNEQYF
DNA: TGTGCCAGCAGCCCGGCAGGGCTATCCAACGAGCAGTACTTC
V: TRBV7-2
D: NA
J: TRBJ2-7
size: NA

CDR3: CASSWQQGPNYGYTF
DNA: TGTGCCAGCAGCTGGCAACAGGGGCCTAACTATGGCTACACCTTC
V: TRBV7-2
D: TRBD1
J: TRBJ1-2
size: NA

CDR3: CASSGDRLGTEAFF
DNA: TGTGCCAGCAGTGGGGACAGGCTTGGCACTGAAGCTTTCTTT
V: TRBV25-1
D: TRBD1
J: TRBJ1-1
size: NA

CDR3: CASSQEIGRSTDTQYF
DNA: TGCGCCAGCAGCCAAGAAATTGGGAGGAGCACAGATACGCAGTATTTT
V: TRBV4-1
D: NA
J: TRBJ2-3
size: NA

CDR3: CASSLALETDTQYF
DNA: TGCGCCAGCAGCTTGGCCCTAGAAACAGATACGCAGTATTTT
V: TRBV5-1
D: NA
J: TRBJ2-3
size: once